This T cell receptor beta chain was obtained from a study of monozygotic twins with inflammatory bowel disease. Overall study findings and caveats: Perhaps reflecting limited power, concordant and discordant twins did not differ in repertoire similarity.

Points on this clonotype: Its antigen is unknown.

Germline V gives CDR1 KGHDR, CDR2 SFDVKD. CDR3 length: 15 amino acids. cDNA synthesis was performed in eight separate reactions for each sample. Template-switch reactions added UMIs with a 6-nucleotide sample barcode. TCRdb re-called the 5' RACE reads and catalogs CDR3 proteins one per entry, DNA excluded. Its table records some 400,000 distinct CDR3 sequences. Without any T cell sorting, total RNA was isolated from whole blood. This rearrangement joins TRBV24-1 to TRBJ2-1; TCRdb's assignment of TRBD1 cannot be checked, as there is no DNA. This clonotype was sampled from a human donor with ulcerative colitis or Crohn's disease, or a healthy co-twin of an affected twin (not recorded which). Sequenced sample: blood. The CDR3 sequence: CATSEPGQGRDEQFF.